This T cell receptor beta chain was identified during a study of blood T cell repertoires in COVID-19 (dated by TCRdb to 2020 to 2022). With regard to the full study: Samples covering the acute and convalescent phases of COVID-19 were provided by collaborators in the United States, Italy and Spain. The material from the prospective study consisted of cDNA or gDNA derived from T cells, B-cell-depleted T cells, or PBMCs. Nearly every sample came with metadata listing a de-identified subject ID, COVID-19 status, age in years and sex. The repertoires were released in a freely available public database meant as a resource for research on the immune response to SARS-CoV-2. The samples were drawn from two sources: the first 160 participants of the ongoing ImmuneRACE study, and 1,000 to 1,500 subjects contributed by 6 global collaborators. The dataset comprised deeply sampled blood TCRbeta repertoires from subjects exposed to, actively infected with, or recovered from COVID-19. Where available, HLA class I and class II types were taken from metadata supplied by the sample provider and were not determined by assay-based typing. What the work shows at the level of the full study, not this receptor alone: How much clinical and demographic metadata was included differed by source and by participant, and the metadata was provided uncurated.

As for this clone: What antigen it recognizes has not been identified. No much larger clone exists at a distance of one base, and base qualities are not known.

Each collaborating institution followed its own protocols to collect whole blood in K2EDTA tubes. For TCRbeta analysis, collaborators shipped samples in one of three forms: frozen whole blood, isolated PBMCs, or DNA extracted from either of those sample types. The immunoSEQ Assay, a bias-controlled multiplex PCR, was used to amplify TCRbeta CDR3 regions from genomic DNA. The study's own analysis went as follows. Within the assay, amplification of reference gene primers was used to estimate how many nucleated cells each sample contained. To quantify the absolute abundance of each unique TCRbeta CDR3 rearrangement, sequence reads were collapsed and filtered. Productive Simpson clonality was computed per sample as the square root of Simpson's diversity index over productive rearrangements. This immuneACCESS table, as held by TCRdb, lists in-frame sequences with V and J called but not all clones. Of the missing ones, under half trace to an unresolved V gene in checked studies; the others have no known cause. That table gives V, J and clone size, and the DNA gave D and trimming. The sample table contains hundreds of thousands of clones; only one count was recorded for 88% of them. The ten largest account for 9.4% of the sample.

This TCR came from a man aged 18-30 years with active or convalescent COVID-19. Sequenced sample: peripheral blood.

Here the CDR3 is given as CASSPQVASADTQYF. Here is the DNA: TGTGCCAGCAGCCCTCAGGTTGCCTCGGCAGATACGCAGTATTTT. The chain joins TRBV7-2 to TRBJ2-3; no D gene call is confident. The CDR3 covers 15 residues, taking in both the cysteine and the phenylalanine. The retained sequence is limited to the CDR3, 45 bases, with the frame set at the first base. From a lookup of the germline V gene, CDR1 and CDR2 are SGHTA and FQGNSA. Trimming takes 5 bases from V and 4 bases from J, and the germline ends sit 16 bases apart.